The 16 T cell receptor beta chains below come from one sample, sequenced in a study of cytomegalovirus exposure and HLA in healthy donors. The primer mix had 60 Vbeta and 13 Jbeta primers. Method: immunoSEQ multiplex PCR; TCRdb's copy keeps in-frame clones and lacks some. The data show under 150,000 clones, with around 85% seen just once and about 1.5% held by the top ten. The sequenced sample consisted of PBMCs. These TCRs come from a boy aged 5 to 17 in good health and CMV-seronegative.

The chain has TRBV19 and TRBJ2-7; 8 positions match TRBD1. CDR1 is LNHDA, CDR2 SQIVND, per germline (reference sequence). J gave up 1 base and V 4 bases, and 6 bases lay outside the gene matches. The CDR3 covers 15 residues. CDR3 protein: CASSSDRGQSYEQYF. CDR3 nucleotides: TGTGCCAGTAGTAGCGACAGGGGTCAATCCTACGAGCAGTACTTC.

The genes are TRBV6-1 and TRBJ1-2; D gene ambiguous. Germline V CDR1 and CDR2: MNHNS, SASEGT. V lost 6 bases and J lost 8, with 13 bases in between. The CDR3 contains 12 residues. Here the CDR3 DNA reads TGTGCCAGCAGATTGACGACGGGGGGCTACACCTTC. Its translation is CASRLTTGGYTF.

The V call is TRBV7-9, the J call TRBJ1-6; unclear D gene. Trimming removed 2 bases at V and 6 bases at J, with 8 bases between. Germline CDR1 reads SEHNR; CDR2 reads FQNEAQ (reference sequence). This CDR3 comprises 14 residues. The CDR3 protein is CASSLSSGNSPLHF. The CDR3 DNA sequence: TGTGCCAGCAGCTTATCCTCGGGTAATTCACCCCTCCACTTT.

This sequence joins TRBV14 and TRBJ1-1; 8 bases line up with TRBD1. This CDR3 contains 16 residues. From germline, CDR1 is SGHDN and CDR2 FVKESK. V shed 4 bases and J 1 base; nucleotides not matched to a gene: 8. The CDR3 reads CASSPFSGQGNTEAFF. CDR3 nucleotide sequence: TGTGCCAGCAGCCCTTTTTCCGGACAGGGGAACACTGAAGCTTTCTTT.

Only a few counts were recorded for this clone. The rearrangement joins TRBV27 to TRBJ2-1; a weak D match, TRBD2 (5 bases). The V gene lost 6 bases and the J gene lost 2 bases, with 20 bases spanning the gap. In germline, CDR1 is MNHEY, CDR2 SMNVEV (reference sequence). The CDR3 covers 17 residues. DNA for the CDR3: TGTGCCAGCAGCGAATTGCGTTCGGACTTCCCCTACAATGAGCAGTTCTTC. Amino acids: CASSELRSDFPYNEQFF.

The chain recombines TRBV2 with TRBJ2-2; 8 bases line up with TRBD2. V dropped 8 bases and J dropped 5; count of bases not matched to a gene: 7. CDR1 and CDR2 from the germline V gene are SNHLY and FYNNEI. This CDR3 is 14 amino acids long. This CDR3 reads CASLGGGITGELFF. The CDR3, as DNA: TGTGCCAGCTTAGGCGGGGGGATAACCGGGGAGCTGTTTTTT.

The chain recombines TRBV11-2 with TRBJ2-2, with 7 bases aligning to TRBD1. The CDR3 has 16 residues. Germline V gene data show CDR1 as SGHAT and CDR2 as FQNNGV. V dropped 1 base and J dropped 4; count of bases not matched to a gene: 6. CDR3 amino acids: CASSLVQGVTTGELFF. DNA of the CDR3: TGTGCCAGCAGCTTAGTTCAGGGGGTGACCACCGGGGAGCTGTTTTTT.

The V call is TRBV9, the J call TRBJ2-7; D gene uncertain. The germline CDR1 and CDR2 sequences are SGDLS and YYNGEE. The CDR3 is 13 amino acids. Deletions cut 3 bases from V and 0 bases from J, with 7 bases between. CDR3 nucleotides: TGTGCCAGCAGCGACGGAGTCTCCTACGAGCAGTACTTC. Translation: CASSDGVSYEQYF.

Here the CDR3 DNA reads TGTGCCAGCAGCCGAGTTAGCGGACTAACCCCAGGGTACAATGAGCAGTTCTTC. It translates to CASSRVSGLTPGYNEQFF. The chain recombines TRBV5-8 with TRBJ2-1; D is possibly TRBD2 (6 bases). This CDR3 contains 18 residues. V was trimmed by 4 bases and J by 4 bases, leaving 24 bases between them. The V gene's germline CDR1 is SGHTS and CDR2 YDEGEE.

The chain carries TRBV14 and TRBJ1-2, with D possibly being TRBD1 (6 bases). The V gene's germline CDR1 is SGHDN and CDR2 FVKESK. V lost 5 bases to trimming and J lost 8 bases, with 15 bases between them. The CDR3 consists of 13 residues. CDR3 sequence: CASSKGGASGYTF. The CDR3, as DNA: TGTGCCAGCAGCAAGGGGGGGGCATCGGGCTACACCTTC.

The J gene is TRBJ1-2, the V gene TRBV9, with TRBD1 matching over 9 bases. The CDR3 loop spans 15 amino acids. Trimming at V came to 3 bases and at J to 6 bases, leaving 9 bases not matched to a gene. The germline CDR1 and CDR2 sequences are SGDLS and YYNGEE. CDR3 DNA: TGTGCCAGCAGCGCACCGACAGGGGGTTTGCATGGCTACACCTTC. Translated, it gives CASSAPTGGLHGYTF.

As DNA, the CDR3 is TGTGCCAGCTCCCCGCTAGCGGGAGTGAAAGATACGCAGTATTTT. Translation: CASSPLAGVKDTQYF. The chain combines TRBV18 with TRBJ2-3; TRBD2 matches at 10 bases. Germline CDR1 is KGHSH and CDR2 is LQKENI. CDR3 length: 15 residues. Losses at the gene ends were 6 bases for V and 5 bases for J; bases not matched to a gene: 8.

The chain employs TRBV4-3 and TRBJ2-1, with 11 positions matching TRBD2. V shed 0 bases, J shed 6 bases, and the junction held 7 bases outside the gene matches. CDR1 and CDR2 (germline): LGHNA, YSLEER. The CDR3 sequence is 17 residues long. The CDR3 sequence: CASSQDVAGGALNEQFF. CDR3 DNA: TGCGCCAGCAGCCAAGACGTAGCGGGGGGGGCTCTCAATGAGCAGTTCTTC.

Only one count was recorded for this clone. V and J are TRBV25-1 and TRBJ2-7; maybe TRBD1 (5 bases). CDR1 MGHDK and CDR2 SYGVNS come from the germline V gene. V shed 6 bases and J shed 4 bases, with 19 bases lying between them. The CDR3 totals 15 residues. The CDR3 sequence: CASSAGPLGRYEQYF. In nucleotides, the CDR3 is TGTGCCAGCAGCGCCGGGCCTCTGGGGCGTTACGAGCAGTACTTC.

The chain combines TRBV9 with TRBJ2-1; perhaps TRBD2 as D (7 bases). CDR1 is SGDLS, CDR2 YYNGEE, per germline. V was shortened by 4 bases and J by 7 bases, with 15 bases between the two germline ends. The CDR3 extends over 14 amino acids. CDR3: CASSPLGGGNEQFF. CDR3 nucleotides: TGTGCCAGCAGCCCATTGGGAGGGGGGAATGAGCAGTTCTTC.

The table lists this clone with a few counts. This rearrangement joins TRBV5-6 to TRBJ1-6, with D perhaps TRBD1 (6 bases). Trimming shortened V by 2 bases and J by 9 bases, and 9 bases separated the two germline ends. Germline V gives CDR1 SGHDT, CDR2 YYEEEE. The CDR3 runs 13 residues. CDR3 coding DNA: TGTGCCAGCAGCTTACAGGGAAGTTCACCCCTCCACTTT. This gives the protein CASSLQGSSPLHF.